The 14 T cell receptor beta chains in this list originate from one sample, sequenced in a study of T cells in Graves' hyperthyroidism and ophthalmopathy. The source material, RNA transcripts, was used to amplify TCR beta CDR3 regions. The HTBI primer set served for first-round RT-PCR of the TCR CDR3. TCRdb ran MiXCR on the multiplex PCR reads and lists one entry per CDR3 protein. The sample lists about 270,000 distinct CDR3 sequences, 20% to 25% occurring once. The specimen sequenced was blood. Receptor source: a man younger than 40 with Graves' ophthalmopathy.

This chain links TRBV30 with TRBJ2-1; 10 nucleotides align to TRBD2. The germline V gene encodes CDR1 GTSNPN and CDR2 SVGIG (reference sequence). The CDR3 is 15 residues long. Germline trimming cut 0 bases from V and 4 bases from J; bases unmatched to any gene: 3. The CDR3 protein is CAWSVLAGRYNEQFF. In nucleotides, the CDR3 is TGTGCCTGGAGTGTACTAGCGGGAAGGTACAATGAGCAGTTCTTC.

V and J are TRBV6-1 and TRBJ1-1; D is ambiguous. V gave up 10 bases and J gave up 10 bases, with 10 bases separating them. The length of the CDR3 is 9 residues. CDR1 is MNHNS, CDR2 SASEGT, per germline. The DNA of the CDR3 is TGTGCCACGGCCTCCGGAGCTTTCTTT. Amino acid sequence: CATASGAFF.

In this sample, this clonotype turned up a few times. The chain joins TRBV20-1 to TRBJ2-2; 8 nucleotides match TRBD2. The V gene end was trimmed by 3 bases and the J gene end by 1 base; junction bases not matched to a gene: 1. Germline V lookup: CDR1 DFQATT, CDR2 SNEGSKA (reference sequence). The CDR3 length is 14 residues. This CDR3 is CSASTSGNTGELFF. CDR3 bases: TGCAGTGCTAGTACTAGCGGGAACACCGGGGAGCTGTTTTTT.

This clonotype was found many times. This sequence joins TRBV30 and TRBJ2-7; D is uncertain. V dropped 1 base and J dropped 7 bases, with 20 bases sitting between them. In germline, CDR1 is GTSNPN, CDR2 SVGIG (reference sequence). This CDR3 comprises 15 residues. This chain's CDR3 is CAWSDSGSPTAEQYF. The CDR3, as DNA: TGTGCCTGGAGTGACAGTGGATCCCCTACGGCTGAGCAGTACTTC.

This clonotype was counted between two and nine times. The chain carries TRBV5-1 and TRBJ2-5; 9 nucleotides align to TRBD2. The CDR3 loop spans 14 amino acids. From germline, CDR1 is SGHRS and CDR2 YFSETQ. Trimming took 6 bases from V and 5 from J; bases not matched to a gene: 8. CDR3 sequence (DNA): TGCGCCAGCACGTTAGCGGGAGCAGGGGAGACCCAGTACTTC. Amino acid sequence: CASTLAGAGETQYF. Based on the CDR3 plus reference TRBV5-1 and TRBJ2-5, the full variable domain is KAGVTQTPRYLIKTRGQQVTLSCSPISGHRSVSWYQQTPGQGLQFLFEYFSETQRNKGNFPGRFSGRQFSNSRSEMNVSTLELGDSALYLCASTLAGAGETQYFGPGTRLLVL.

This clonotype was detected ten times or more. The V gene is TRBV20-1, the J gene TRBJ1-1; a possible D gene is TRBD1 (5 bases). The CDR3 spans 13 residues. Germline loops: CDR1 DFQATT, CDR2 SNEGSKA (reference sequence). Trimming stripped 3 bases from V and 5 bases from J, with 13 bases between. CDR3 sequence (DNA): TGCAGTGCTAGTGGCAGGGAAAAAACTGAAGCTTTCTTT. Translation: CSASGREKTEAFF.

The rearrangement links TRBV12-3 or TRBV12-4 to TRBJ2-5; 12 nucleotides align to TRBD1. The ends lost 4 bases at V and 4 bases at J; junction bases unmatched: 4. The CDR3 is 15 amino acids. The CDR3 loop reads CASSSPGQGAETQYF. For the CDR3, the DNA is TGTGCCAGCAGTTCCCCGGGACAGGGGGCAGAGACCCAGTACTTC.

This clonotype was counted many times. The rearrangement uses TRBV11-2 and TRBJ2-5; the D is unclear. CDR3 length: 15 amino acids. CDR1 SGHAT and CDR2 FQNNGV come from the germline V gene. V lost 6 bases to trimming and J lost 4 bases, with 18 bases between them. The CDR3 DNA is TGTGCCAGCAGGAGAGAGGTACAGCCTTCAGAGACCCAGTACTTC. Translation gives CASRREVQPSETQYF.

In this sample, this clonotype turned up a few times. This rearrangement joins TRBV20-1 to TRBJ2-1; D may correspond to TRBD1 or TRBD2 (5 bases each). Germline V CDR1 and CDR2: DFQATT, SNEGSKA (reference sequence). V lost 5 bases to trimming and J lost 9 bases, with 17 bases between them. The CDR3 length is 13 residues. CDR3 bases: TGCAGTGCTCCGCGGGCAGGGTCATCTGAGCAGTTCTTC. Its protein product is CSAPRAGSSEQFF.

CDR3 sequence: CASTPPGTGREKLFF. In nucleotides, the CDR3 is TGTGCCAGCACCCCCCCCGGGACAGGGCGTGAAAAACTGTTTTTT. V usage is TRBV28 and J usage is TRBJ1-4; 9 bases are a match to TRBD1. The V gene end was trimmed by 7 bases and the J gene end by 7 bases; junction bases not matched to a gene: 10. The CDR3 has 15 residues. Per the germline V gene, CDR1 is MDHEN and CDR2 is SYDVKM. Full variable domain (outside the CDR3, taken from reference TRBV28 and TRBJ1-4): DVKVTQSSRYLVKRTGEKVFLECVQDMDHENMFWYRQDPGLGLRLIYFSYDVKMKEKGDIPEGYSVSREKKERFSLILESASTNQTSMYLCASTPPGTGREKLFFGSGTQLSVL.

This clonotype appeared a few times. The chain employs TRBV15 and TRBJ2-7; 7 nucleotides agree with TRBD1. Germline V gene sequence: CDR1 LNHNV, CDR2 YYDKDF (reference sequence). The CDR3 totals 13 residues. V lost 3 bases and J lost 5; bases outside the gene matches: 4. Here the CDR3 reads CATSRVTGDEQYF. CDR3 in DNA: TGTGCCACCAGCAGGGTAACAGGGGACGAGCAGTACTTC.

This sequence joins TRBV7-6 and TRBJ2-3; the match to TRBD2 covers 9 bases. CDR1 and CDR2 (germline): SGHVS, FNYEAQ. J was trimmed by 3 bases and V by 6 bases; bases with no gene match: 7. CDR3 length: 15 amino acids. CDR3 sequence reads: CASSFLSGRTDTQYF. The CDR3 DNA follows: TGTGCCAGCAGTTTCTTAAGCGGGAGGACAGATACGCAGTATTTT.

This clonotype was recorded a few times. This chain connects TRBV5-1 to TRBJ2-7, with 8 bases aligning to TRBD1. V shed 4 bases and J 6 bases; nucleotides not matched to a gene: 3. The germline V gene encodes CDR1 SGHRS and CDR2 YFSETQ. CDR3 length equals 12 residues. The CDR3, as DNA: TGCGCCAGCAGCGCCCAGGGGGCCGAGCAGTACTTC. Residues: CASSAQGAEQYF.

This clonotype was found a few times. The rearrangement uses TRBV20-1 and TRBJ2-3, with 9 bases identical to TRBD2. Trimming cost V 6 bases and J 5 bases; bases outside gene matches: 9. CDR3 length: 14 amino acids. Germline CDR1 is DFQATT and CDR2 is SNEGSKA (reference sequence). CDR3 in amino acids: CSAPAGGYKDTQYF. CDR3 nucleotide sequence: TGCAGTGCGCCAGCGGGAGGCTATAAAGATACGCAGTATTTT.